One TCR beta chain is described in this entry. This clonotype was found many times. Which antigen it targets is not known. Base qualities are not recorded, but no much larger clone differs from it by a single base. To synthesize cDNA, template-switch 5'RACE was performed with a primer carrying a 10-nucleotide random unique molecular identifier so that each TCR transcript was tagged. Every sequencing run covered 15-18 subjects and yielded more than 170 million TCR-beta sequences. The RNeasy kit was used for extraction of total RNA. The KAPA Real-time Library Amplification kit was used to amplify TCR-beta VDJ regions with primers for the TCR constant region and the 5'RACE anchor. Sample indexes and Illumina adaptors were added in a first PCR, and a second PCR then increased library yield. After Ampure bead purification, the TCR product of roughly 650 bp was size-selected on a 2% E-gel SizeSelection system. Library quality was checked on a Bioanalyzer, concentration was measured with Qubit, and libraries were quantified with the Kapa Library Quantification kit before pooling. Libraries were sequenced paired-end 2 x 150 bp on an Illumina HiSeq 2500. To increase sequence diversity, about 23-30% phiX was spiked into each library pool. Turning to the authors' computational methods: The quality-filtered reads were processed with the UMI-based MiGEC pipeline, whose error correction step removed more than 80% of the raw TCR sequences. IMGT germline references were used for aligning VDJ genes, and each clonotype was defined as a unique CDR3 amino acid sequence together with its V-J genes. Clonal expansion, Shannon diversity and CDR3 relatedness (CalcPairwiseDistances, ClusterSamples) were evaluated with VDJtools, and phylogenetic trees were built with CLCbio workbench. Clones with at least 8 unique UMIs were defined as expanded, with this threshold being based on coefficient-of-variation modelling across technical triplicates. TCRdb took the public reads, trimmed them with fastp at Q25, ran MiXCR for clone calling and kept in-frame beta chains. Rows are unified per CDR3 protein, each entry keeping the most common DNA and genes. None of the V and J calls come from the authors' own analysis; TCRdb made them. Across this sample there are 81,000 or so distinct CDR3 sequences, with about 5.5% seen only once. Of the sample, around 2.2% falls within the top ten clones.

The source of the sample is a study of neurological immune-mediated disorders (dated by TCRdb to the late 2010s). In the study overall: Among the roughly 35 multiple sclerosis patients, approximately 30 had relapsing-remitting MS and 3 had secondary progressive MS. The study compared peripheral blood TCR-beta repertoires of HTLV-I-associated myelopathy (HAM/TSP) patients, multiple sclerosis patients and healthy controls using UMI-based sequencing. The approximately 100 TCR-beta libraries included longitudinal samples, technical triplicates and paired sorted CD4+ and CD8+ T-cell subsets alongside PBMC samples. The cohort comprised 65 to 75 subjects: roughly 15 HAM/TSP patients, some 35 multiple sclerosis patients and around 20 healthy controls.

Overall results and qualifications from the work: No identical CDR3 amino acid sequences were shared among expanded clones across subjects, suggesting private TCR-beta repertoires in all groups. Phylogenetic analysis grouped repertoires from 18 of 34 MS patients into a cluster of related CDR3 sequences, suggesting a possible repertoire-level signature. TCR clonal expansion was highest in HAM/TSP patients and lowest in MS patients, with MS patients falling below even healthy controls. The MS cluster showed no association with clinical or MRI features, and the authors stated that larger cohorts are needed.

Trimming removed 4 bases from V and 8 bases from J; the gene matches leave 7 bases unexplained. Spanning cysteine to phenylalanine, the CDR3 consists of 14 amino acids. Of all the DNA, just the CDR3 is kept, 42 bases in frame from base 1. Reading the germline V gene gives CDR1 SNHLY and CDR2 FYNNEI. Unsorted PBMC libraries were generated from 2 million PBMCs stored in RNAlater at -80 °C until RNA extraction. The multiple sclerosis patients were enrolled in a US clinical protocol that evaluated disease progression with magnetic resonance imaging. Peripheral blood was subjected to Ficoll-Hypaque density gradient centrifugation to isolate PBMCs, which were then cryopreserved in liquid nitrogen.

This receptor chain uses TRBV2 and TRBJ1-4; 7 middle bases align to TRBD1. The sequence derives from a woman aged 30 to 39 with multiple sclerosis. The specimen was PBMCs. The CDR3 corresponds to CASSARQGGEKLFF. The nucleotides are TGTGCCAGCAGTGCACGGCAGGGGGGGGAAAAACTGTTTTTT.